These 8 T cell receptor beta chains originate from one sample sequenced in a study of T cells after yellow fever vaccination. MiXCR, run by TCRdb on the 5' RACE reads, gives a single entry per CDR3 protein. This sample has around 340,000 distinct CDR3 sequences, with roughly 8.7% found just once. This sample comprised PBMCs, obtained on the day of the first yellow fever vaccination. All receptors derive from a man aged 18 to 29 who received the YFV17D yellow fever vaccine.

The sample holds a few counts of this clonotype. This sequence joins TRBV7-2 and TRBJ2-1, with D uncertain. This CDR3 contains 13 residues. Looked up from germline, CDR1 is SGHTA and CDR2 is FQGNSA. V gave up 0 bases and J gave up 5 bases, with 5 bases separating them. The CDR3 reads CASSLARNNEQFF. CDR3 in DNA: TGTGCCAGCAGCTTAGCCAGGAACAATGAGCAGTTCTTC.

This clonotype was counted only a few times. The V gene is TRBV11-2, the J gene TRBJ1-2; D might be TRBD1 (5 bases). CDR1 and CDR2 from the germline V gene are SGHAT and FQNNGV. The CDR3 contains 12 residues. The V gene lost 3 bases and the J gene lost 6 bases, with 8 bases spanning the gap. This CDR3 is CASSLTVHGYTF. In nucleotides, the CDR3 is TGTGCCAGCAGCTTGACAGTACATGGCTACACCTTC.

This clonotype has a count of ten or more. This chain connects TRBV10-3 to TRBJ1-6; D is unclear. Trimming cost V 4 bases and J 0 bases, with 13 bases left between them. The CDR3 has 17 residues. Germline V gives CDR1 ENHRY, CDR2 SYGVKD. Written as DNA, the CDR3 is TGTGCCATCAGTGGGGCAGAGGCAAGCTCCTATAATTCACCCCTCCACTTT. It is translated as CAISGAEASSYNSPLHF.

This clonotype turned up a few times. Written as DNA, the CDR3 is TGCAGCGTTCAGACCTACATGGAGACCCAGTACTTC. The encoded protein is CSVQTYMETQYF. V gene TRBV29-1 combines with J gene TRBJ2-5; D gene unclear. The germline gives CDR1 SQVTM, CDR2 ANQGSEA. The CDR3 spans 12 residues. V was shortened by 5 bases and J by 5 bases, with 12 bases between the two germline ends. Based on the CDR3 plus reference TRBV29-1 and TRBJ2-5, the full variable domain is SAVISQKPSRDICQRGTSLTIQCQVDSQVTMMFWYRQQPGQSLTLIATANQGSEATYESGFVIDKFPISRPNLTFSTLTVSNMSPEDSSIYLCSVQTYMETQYFGPGTRLLVL.

As DNA, the CDR3 is TGTGCCAGCAGCGTCCTGACATTTTTGAGTTCACCCCTCCACTTT. This translates into CASSVLTFLSSPLHF. The rearrangement links TRBV7-2 to TRBJ1-6; D not resolved. CDR3 length: 15 amino acids. Germline V gene lookup returns CDR1 SGHTA and CDR2 FQGNSA. Trimming pared 5 bases from V and 9 bases from J, leaving 17 bases between.

In this sample, this clonotype turned up a few times. V gene TRBV4-2 combines with J gene TRBJ2-3, with D possibly TRBD2 on 6 matching bases. Germline V gene sequence: CDR1 LGHNA, CDR2 YNFKEQ. Trimming shortened V by 3 bases and J by 5 bases, and 12 bases separated the two germline ends. This CDR3 is 14 amino acids long. The DNA for the CDR3 is TGTGCCAGCAGCCAGGGAGGAGGGCTAGATACGCAGTATTTT. It encodes CASSQGGGLDTQYF.

The chain combines TRBV6-1 with TRBJ1-2; TRBD1 matches at 8 bases. The CDR3 is made up of 15 amino acids. Trimming at V came to 1 base and at J to 2 bases, leaving 3 bases not matched to a gene. Germline CDR1 is MNHNS and CDR2 is SASEGT. The CDR3 nucleotides read TGTGCCAGCAGTGAAGGCAGGGGGCCCAACTATGGCTACACCTTC. Protein product: CASSEGRGPNYGYTF.

This clonotype was counted at least ten times. V and J are TRBV19 and TRBJ2-1; 7 bases align to TRBD1. Germline assignment: CDR1 LNHDA and CDR2 SQIVND (reference sequence). CDR3 length equals 13 residues. The trim removed 9 bases at V and 0 bases at J, leaving 2 bases unmatched. This chain's CDR3 is CASTGASYNEQFF. The CDR3 coding sequence is TGTGCCAGCACAGGGGCCTCCTACAATGAGCAGTTCTTC.